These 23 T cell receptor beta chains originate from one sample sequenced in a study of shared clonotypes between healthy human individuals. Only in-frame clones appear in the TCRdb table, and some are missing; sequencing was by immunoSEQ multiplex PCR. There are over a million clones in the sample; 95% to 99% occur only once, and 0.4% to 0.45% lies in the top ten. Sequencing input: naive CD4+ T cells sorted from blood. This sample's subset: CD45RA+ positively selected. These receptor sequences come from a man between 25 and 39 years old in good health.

The CDR3: CASSLAWANTGELFF. CDR3 coding DNA: TGTGCCAGCAGCTTAGCGTGGGCGAACACCGGGGAGCTGTTTTTT. The V gene is TRBV7-8, the J gene TRBJ2-2, with D unresolved. This CDR3 region has 15 residues. From germline, CDR1 is SGHVS and CDR2 FQNEAQ. V was pared by 0 bases and J by 0 bases, with 5 bases between.

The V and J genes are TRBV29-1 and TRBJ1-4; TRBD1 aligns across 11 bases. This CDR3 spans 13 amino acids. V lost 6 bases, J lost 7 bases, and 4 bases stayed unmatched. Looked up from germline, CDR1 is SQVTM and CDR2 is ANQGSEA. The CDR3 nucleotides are TGCAGCGTGAAGGACAGGGGGCGTGAAAAACTGTTTTTT. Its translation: CSVKDRGREKLFF.

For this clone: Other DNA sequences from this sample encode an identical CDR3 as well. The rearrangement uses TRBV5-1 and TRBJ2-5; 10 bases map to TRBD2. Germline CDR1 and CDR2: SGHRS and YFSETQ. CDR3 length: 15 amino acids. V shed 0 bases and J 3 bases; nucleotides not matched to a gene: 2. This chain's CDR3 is CASSLGAGGEETQYF. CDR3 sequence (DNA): TGCGCCAGCAGCTTGGGAGCGGGAGGGGAAGAGACCCAGTACTTC.

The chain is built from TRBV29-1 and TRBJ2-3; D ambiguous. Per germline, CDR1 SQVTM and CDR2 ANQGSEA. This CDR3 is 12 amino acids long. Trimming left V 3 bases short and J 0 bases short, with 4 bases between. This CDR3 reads CSVEWSTDTQYF. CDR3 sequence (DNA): TGCAGCGTTGAGTGGAGCACAGATACGCAGTATTTT.

The CDR3 DNA is TGTGCCAGCAGCGTGCAACTAGCGGGAGTGAATGAGCAGTACTTC. It codes for CASSVQLAGVNEQYF. The chain links TRBV9 to TRBJ2-7; 11 nucleotides agree with TRBD2. The CDR3 runs to 15 residues. J gave up 7 bases and V 2 bases, and 8 bases lay outside the gene matches. Germline CDR1 is SGDLS and CDR2 is YYNGEE. Based on the CDR3 plus reference TRBV9 and TRBJ2-7, the full variable domain is DSGVTQTPKHLITATGQRVTLRCSPRSGDLSVYWYQQSLDQGLQFLIQYYNGEERAKGNILERFSAQQFPDLHSELNLSSLELGDSALYFCASSVQLAGVNEQYFGPGTRLTVT.

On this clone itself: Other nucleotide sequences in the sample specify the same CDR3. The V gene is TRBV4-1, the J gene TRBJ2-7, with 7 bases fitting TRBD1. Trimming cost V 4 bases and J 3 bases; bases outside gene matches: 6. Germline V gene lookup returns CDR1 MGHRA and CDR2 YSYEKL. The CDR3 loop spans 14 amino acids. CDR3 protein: CASSLRDRDYEQYF. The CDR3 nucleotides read TGCGCCAGCAGCCTACGAGACAGGGACTACGAGCAGTACTTC.

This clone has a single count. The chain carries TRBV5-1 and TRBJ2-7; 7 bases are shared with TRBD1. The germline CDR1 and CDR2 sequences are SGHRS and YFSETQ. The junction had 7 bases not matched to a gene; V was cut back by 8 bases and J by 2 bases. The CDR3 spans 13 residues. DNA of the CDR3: TGCGCCAGTACCGGGACAGATCCCTACGAGCAGTACTTC. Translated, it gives CASTGTDPYEQYF.

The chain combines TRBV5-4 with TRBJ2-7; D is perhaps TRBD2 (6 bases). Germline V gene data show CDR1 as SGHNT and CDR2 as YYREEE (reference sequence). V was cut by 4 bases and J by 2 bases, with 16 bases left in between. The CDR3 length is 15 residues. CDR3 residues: CASSRGTVPAYEQYF. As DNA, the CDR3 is TGTGCCAGCAGCCGTGGGACTGTACCCGCCTACGAGCAGTACTTC.

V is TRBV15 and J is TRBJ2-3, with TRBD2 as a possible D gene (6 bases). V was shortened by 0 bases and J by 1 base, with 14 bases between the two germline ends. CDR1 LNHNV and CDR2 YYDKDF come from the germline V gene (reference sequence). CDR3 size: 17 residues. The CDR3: CATSRERLLAGTDTQYF. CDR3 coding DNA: TGTGCCACCAGCAGAGAACGCCTACTAGCTGGCACAGATACGCAGTATTTT.

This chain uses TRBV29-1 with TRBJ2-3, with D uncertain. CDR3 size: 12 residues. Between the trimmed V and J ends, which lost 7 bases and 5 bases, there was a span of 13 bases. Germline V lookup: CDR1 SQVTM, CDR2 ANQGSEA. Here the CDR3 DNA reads TGCAGCGCCGTAGCACCTCAAGATACGCAGTATTTT. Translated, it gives CSAVAPQDTQYF.

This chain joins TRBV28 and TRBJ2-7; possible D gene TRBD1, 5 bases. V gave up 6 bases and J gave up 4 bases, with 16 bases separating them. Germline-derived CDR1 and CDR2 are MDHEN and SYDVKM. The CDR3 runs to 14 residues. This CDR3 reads CASRRQGDGYEQYF. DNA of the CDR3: TGTGCCAGCAGACGACAAGGGGATGGATACGAGCAGTACTTC.

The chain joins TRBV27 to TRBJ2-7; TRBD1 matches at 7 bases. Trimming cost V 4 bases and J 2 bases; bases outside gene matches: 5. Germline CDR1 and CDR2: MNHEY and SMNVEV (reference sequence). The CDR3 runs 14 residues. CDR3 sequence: CASSSGQAPYEQYF. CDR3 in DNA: TGTGCCAGCAGTTCTGGACAGGCCCCCTACGAGCAGTACTTC.

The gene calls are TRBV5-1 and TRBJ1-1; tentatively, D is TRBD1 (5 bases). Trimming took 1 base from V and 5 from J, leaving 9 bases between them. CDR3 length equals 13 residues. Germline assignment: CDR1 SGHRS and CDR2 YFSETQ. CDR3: CASSLPGSTEAFF. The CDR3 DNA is TGCGCCAGCAGCTTGCCAGGGTCAACTGAAGCTTTCTTT.

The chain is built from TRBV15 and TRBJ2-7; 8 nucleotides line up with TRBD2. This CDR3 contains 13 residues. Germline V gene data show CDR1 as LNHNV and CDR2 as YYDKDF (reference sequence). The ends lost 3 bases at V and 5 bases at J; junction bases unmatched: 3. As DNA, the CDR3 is TGTGCCACCAGCAGCGGGAGGGCCCACGAGCAGTACTTC. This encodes CATSSGRAHEQYF.

In DNA form, the CDR3 reads TGTGCCAGCAGCGTCGGGGAGTACGAGCAGTACTTC. Protein product: CASSVGEYEQYF. This chain uses TRBV7-2 with TRBJ2-7; tentatively, D is TRBD2 (5 bases). V lost 5 bases and J lost 4, with 9 bases in between. CDR3 length equals 12 residues. Germline V gene lookup returns CDR1 SGHTA and CDR2 FQGNSA.

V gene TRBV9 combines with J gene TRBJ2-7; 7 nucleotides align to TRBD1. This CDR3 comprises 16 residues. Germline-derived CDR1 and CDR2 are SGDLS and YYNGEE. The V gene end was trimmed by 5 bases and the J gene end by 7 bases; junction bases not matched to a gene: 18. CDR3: CASSTLPGRDSREQYF. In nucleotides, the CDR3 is TGTGCCAGCAGTACCCTCCCAGGCAGGGACAGCAGAGAGCAGTACTTC.

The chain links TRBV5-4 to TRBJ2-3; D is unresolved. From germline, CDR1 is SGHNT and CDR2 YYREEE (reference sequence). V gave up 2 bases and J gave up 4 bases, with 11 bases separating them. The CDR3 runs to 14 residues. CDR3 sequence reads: CASSFSLDSDTQYF. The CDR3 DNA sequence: TGTGCCAGCAGCTTTAGCCTGGATTCAGATACGCAGTATTTT.

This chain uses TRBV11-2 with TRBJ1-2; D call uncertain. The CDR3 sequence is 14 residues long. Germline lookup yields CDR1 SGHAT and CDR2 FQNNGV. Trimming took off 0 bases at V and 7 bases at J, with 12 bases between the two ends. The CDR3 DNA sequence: TGTGCCAGCAGCTTAGATCTCAGGATAGGTGGCTACACCTTC. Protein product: CASSLDLRIGGYTF.

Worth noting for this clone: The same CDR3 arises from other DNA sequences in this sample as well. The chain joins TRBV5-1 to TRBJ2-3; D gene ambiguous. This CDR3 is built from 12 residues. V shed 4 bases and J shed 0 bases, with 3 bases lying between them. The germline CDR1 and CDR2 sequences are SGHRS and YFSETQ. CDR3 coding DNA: TGCGCCAGCAGCCTTAGCACAGATACGCAGTATTTT. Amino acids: CASSLSTDTQYF.

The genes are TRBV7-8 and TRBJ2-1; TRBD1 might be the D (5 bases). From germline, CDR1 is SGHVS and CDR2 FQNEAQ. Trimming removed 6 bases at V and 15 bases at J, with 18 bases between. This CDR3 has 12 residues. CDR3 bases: TGTGCCAGCAGTCCCCAGACCTATCAGGGGTTCTTC. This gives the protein CASSPQTYQGFF.

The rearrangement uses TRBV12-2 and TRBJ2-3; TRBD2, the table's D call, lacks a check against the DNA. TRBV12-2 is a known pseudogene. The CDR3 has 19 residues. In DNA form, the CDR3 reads TGTGCAAGTCGCTTAGGTGAGACTACCAAAACCAGAGACACAGATACGCAGTATTTT. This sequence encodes CASRLGETTKTRDTDTQYF.

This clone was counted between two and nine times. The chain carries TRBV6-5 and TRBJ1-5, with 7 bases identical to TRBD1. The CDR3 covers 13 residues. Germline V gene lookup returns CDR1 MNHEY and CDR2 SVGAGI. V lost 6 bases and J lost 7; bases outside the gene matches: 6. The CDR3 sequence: CASSRDSLQPQHF. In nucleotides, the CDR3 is TGTGCCAGCAGCCGGGACAGTCTGCAGCCCCAGCATTTT.

The CDR3 reads CASRQSGRVYEQYF. CDR3 coding DNA: TGTGCCAGTAGACAGTCCGGACGGGTCTACGAGCAGTACTTC. The V and J genes are TRBV19 and TRBJ2-7; D is ambiguous. Trimming pared 6 bases from V and 3 bases from J, leaving 15 bases between. The germline CDR1 and CDR2 sequences are LNHDA and SQIVND (reference sequence). This CDR3 has 14 residues.